This T cell receptor beta chain was sequenced during a study of T cells after yellow fever vaccination. One entry per CDR3 protein, called by TCRdb with MiXCR from the 5' RACE reads. The sample contains 450,000 to 600,000 distinct CDR3 sequences, less than 20% of which appear only once. The CDR3 runs to 17 residues. V was trimmed by 1 base and J by 5 bases, leaving 20 bases between them. Germline values: CDR1 SGHRS, CDR2 YFSETQ. Sample: PBMCs, taken less than 6 days after the first yellow fever vaccination. This chain uses TRBV5-1 with TRBJ2-3; D assignment may be TRBD1 or TRBD2 (6 bases each). This clonotype was obtained from a man aged 18 to 30 who received the YFV17D yellow fever vaccine. The chain's CDR3 is CASSLYDPLGGQDTQYF. The CDR3 DNA follows: TGCGCCAGCAGCTTGTATGACCCCCTGGGGGGCCAAGATACGCAGTATTTT.